The 32 T cell receptor beta chains given below trace back to one sample, sequenced in a study of CD8+ T cells in alopecia areata. RNA was isolated and reverse transcribed to cDNA, the sequencing template. TCRdb keeps only in-frame clones here, not all; method: immunoSEQ multiplex PCR. The data contain 150,000 or so clones, approximately 49% of them seen just once; the ten biggest clones take up around a sixth. Specimen: CD8+ T cells sorted from blood, collected at week 0. The origin of the receptors is a human donor with alopecia areata.

This rearrangement joins TRBV6-5 to TRBJ1-2; D is unresolved. This CDR3 has 11 residues. Germline values: CDR1 MNHEY, CDR2 SVGAGI. The V gene lost 6 bases and the J gene lost 4 bases, with 6 bases spanning the gap. CDR3 loop: CASRAIYGYTF. CDR3 nucleotides: TGTGCCAGCAGGGCTATCTATGGCTACACCTTC.

The V gene is TRBV29-1, the J gene TRBJ2-3; 10 bases align to TRBD2. From germline, CDR1 is SQVTM and CDR2 ANQGSEA. This CDR3 is built from 14 residues. V lost 3 bases and J lost 5; bases outside the gene matches: 5. The CDR3 spells CSVDRLAGEDTQYF. In DNA form, the CDR3 reads TGCAGCGTTGATAGGCTAGCGGGGGAAGATACGCAGTATTTT.

This rearrangement joins TRBV27 to TRBJ2-7; the D gene could be TRBD1 or TRBD2 (5 bases each). V dropped 2 bases and J dropped 2 bases, with 10 bases sitting between them. The CDR3 length is 14 residues. CDR1 and CDR2 from the germline V gene are MNHEY and SMNVEV (reference sequence). The CDR3 loop reads CASSLGGRTYEQYF. The CDR3 bases are TGTGCCAGCAGTTTAGGGGGACGGACCTACGAGCAGTACTTC.

The CDR3: CAISESSEGTGNTIYF. DNA of the CDR3: TGTGCCATCAGTGAGTCGTCGGAAGGGACTGGAAACACCATATATTTT. The V gene is TRBV10-3, the J gene TRBJ1-3; D unclear. Germline CDR1 and CDR2: ENHRY and SYGVKD. The CDR3 is 16 residues long. The V gene lost 0 bases and the J gene lost 2 bases, with 11 bases spanning the gap.

V and J are TRBV5-6 and TRBJ2-1; D unclear. CDR1 is SGHDT and CDR2 is YYEEEE in the germline V gene. V dropped 1 base and J dropped 0 bases, with 20 bases sitting between them. The CDR3 contains 19 residues. This chain's CDR3 is CASSLYLVTVKPSYNEQFF. The CDR3 DNA follows: TGTGCCAGCAGCTTGTATCTTGTAACAGTCAAACCCTCCTACAATGAGCAGTTCTTC.

This chain connects TRBV7-8 to TRBJ2-6, with 7 nucleotides matching TRBD1. The germline gives CDR1 SGHVS, CDR2 FQNEAQ. V lost 5 bases, J lost 2 bases, and 6 bases stayed unmatched. This CDR3 region has 16 residues. The CDR3 DNA reads as TGTGCCAGCAGCCTATCCGACAGGGCTGGGGCCAACGTCCTGACTTTC. This gives the protein CASSLSDRAGANVLTF.

This clone was picked up one time. The chain's CDR3 is CASSVNYNNEQFF. Written as DNA, the CDR3 is TGTGCCAGCAGCGTAAACTACAACAATGAGCAGTTCTTC. The V gene is TRBV9, the J gene TRBJ2-1, with D unresolved. The V gene lost 1 base and the J gene lost 5 bases, with 7 bases spanning the gap. Germline CDR1 reads SGDLS; CDR2 reads YYNGEE. The CDR3 sequence is 13 residues long.

This chain joins TRBV5-1 and TRBJ1-6; TRBD1 matches 8 bases. Germline V CDR1 and CDR2: SGHRS, YFSETQ. The CDR3 is made up of 17 amino acids. V trimming: 4 bases; J trimming: 0 bases; junction bases outside the gene matches: 6. The chain's CDR3 is CASSPGQESSYNSPLHF. The CDR3 DNA follows: TGCGCCAGCAGCCCGGGACAGGAGAGCTCCTATAATTCACCCCTCCACTTT.

The chain carries TRBV30 and TRBJ1-2, with TRBD1 as a possible D gene (5 bases). Trimming took 0 bases from V and 5 from J, leaving 10 bases between them. Germline values: CDR1 GTSNPN, CDR2 SVGIG (reference sequence). This CDR3 comprises 13 residues. CDR3 bases: TGTGCCTGGAGTGTAGCCAGGGCTTATGGCTACACCTTC. This translates into CAWSVARAYGYTF.

V usage is TRBV15 and J usage is TRBJ2-5, with 7 bases identical to TRBD1. CDR1 is LNHNV, CDR2 YYDKDF, per germline (reference sequence). With 3 bases clipped from V and 5 bases from J, the junction kept 9 bases outside the gene matches. The CDR3 runs 15 residues. CDR3 DNA sequence: TGTGCCACCAGCAGTAGAGACAGGGTCTATGAGACCCAGTACTTC. This gives the protein CATSSRDRVYETQYF.

This CDR3 reads CASSATVTNTEAFF. CDR3 nucleotide sequence: TGCGCCAGCAGCGCGACGGTCACGAACACTGAAGCTTTCTTT. The chain couples TRBV5-1 to TRBJ1-1; D gene unclear. The CDR3 totals 14 residues. The germline V gene has CDR1 SGHRS and CDR2 YFSETQ. Trimming stripped 4 bases from V and 1 base from J, with 11 bases between.

The chain uses TRBV27 and TRBJ1-1; D remains unclear. Trimming left V 8 bases short and J 8 bases short, with 12 bases between. CDR1 and CDR2 (germline): MNHEY, SMNVEV (reference sequence). CDR3 length: 11 amino acids. CDR3 sequence: CASYRREEAFF. The CDR3 region has the DNA TGTGCCAGCTATAGGAGGGAAGAAGCTTTCTTT.

This chain joins TRBV6-5 and TRBJ2-5; D is ambiguous. The CDR3 is 12 residues long. The germline gives CDR1 MNHEY, CDR2 SVGAGI. V lost 5 bases and J 4 bases, leaving 8 bases between the germline ends. The CDR3 protein is CASSNFGETQYF. The CDR3 nucleotides read TGTGCCAGCAGTAACTTTGGAGAGACCCAGTACTTC.

The J gene is TRBJ2-1, the V gene TRBV6-5; 7 bases agree with TRBD1. Trimming took 2 bases from V and 10 from J; bases not matched to a gene: 5. The CDR3 length is 13 residues. Germline CDR1 MNHEY, CDR2 SVGAGI. As DNA, the CDR3 is TGTGCCAGCAGTTACGCCGAGGGGGCAGAGCAGTTCTTC. This codes for CASSYAEGAEQFF.

This clone was picked up a small number of times. The chain links TRBV27 to TRBJ1-2; D unresolved. Germline lookup yields CDR1 MNHEY and CDR2 SMNVEV (reference sequence). This CDR3 comprises 14 residues. V lost 6 bases to trimming and J lost 4 bases, with 15 bases between them. The CDR3 bases are TGTGCCAGCAGGCTACTGATGGGCTCCTATGGCTACACCTTC. This gives the protein CASRLLMGSYGYTF.

This clone was observed a few times. This chain joins TRBV10-3 and TRBJ2-7, with TRBD1 matching 8 bases. The V and J ends lost 10 bases and 3 bases, in that order; junction bases with no gene match: 5. The CDR3 has 12 amino acids. The germline V gene encodes CDR1 ENHRY and CDR2 SYGVKD. CDR3 amino acids: CATGQGNYEQYF. Here the CDR3 DNA reads TGTGCCACTGGACAGGGAAACTACGAGCAGTACTTC.

This chain links TRBV4-1 with TRBJ1-1; D is ambiguous. Germline V gene sequence: CDR1 MGHRA, CDR2 YSYEKL. The CDR3 runs 13 residues. Trimming cost V 0 bases and J 7 bases, with 9 bases left between them. CDR3 DNA sequence: TGCGCCAGCAGCCAAGAAGGTGAGGATGAAGCTTTCTTT. Translation gives CASSQEGEDEAFF.

This clone turned up a few times. This sequence joins TRBV29-1 and TRBJ2-7; a weak D match, TRBD1 (6 bases). V was trimmed by 4 bases and J by 2 bases, leaving 12 bases between them. Germline loops: CDR1 SQVTM, CDR2 ANQGSEA. CDR3 length: 13 amino acids. CDR3 coding DNA: TGCAGCGTTGTTGGGGGCAAAGCCTACGAGCAGTACTTC. Translated: CSVVGGKAYEQYF.

This clone has just a few counts. V usage is TRBV30 and J usage is TRBJ1-1; D remains ambiguous. Germline V gene data show CDR1 as GTSNPN and CDR2 as SVGIG (reference sequence). V lost 2 bases and J lost 11, with 9 bases in between. There are 10 residues in the CDR3. The CDR3 reads CAWSTLEAFF. The CDR3 nucleotides are TGTGCCTGGAGTACCCTCGAGGCTTTCTTT.

This rearrangement joins TRBV9 to TRBJ1-4; maybe TRBD1 (6 bases). The CDR3 is 16 residues long. Germline V gene lookup returns CDR1 SGDLS and CDR2 YYNGEE. V was trimmed by 1 base and J by 3 bases, leaving 13 bases between them. CDR3 in amino acids: CASSVKGVLPNEKLFF. The CDR3 bases are TGTGCCAGCAGCGTAAAGGGGGTTCTTCCTAATGAAAAACTGTTTTTT. Looking up the rest from reference TRBV9 and TRBJ1-4 gives the full variable domain: DSGVTQTPKHLITATGQRVTLRCSPRSGDLSVYWYQQSLDQGLQFLIQYYNGEERAKGNILERFSAQQFPDLHSELNLSSLELGDSALYFCASSVKGVLPNEKLFFGSGTQLSVL.

The chain uses TRBV30 and TRBJ1-4, with TRBD1 as a possible D gene (5 bases). Trimming removed 3 bases from V and 4 bases from J, with 9 bases in between. Germline V gene data show CDR1 as GTSNPN and CDR2 as SVGIG (reference sequence). The CDR3 is 13 amino acids. CDR3 sequence: CAWSLGLNEKLFF. In DNA form, the CDR3 reads TGTGCCTGGAGCTTGGGGCTTAATGAAAAACTGTTTTTT.

In DNA form, the CDR3 reads TGTGCCAGCAGTGACGACAGGGGGCGACGCTATGGCTACACCTTC. The encoded protein is CASSDDRGRRYGYTF. V is TRBV2 and J is TRBJ1-2; 10 nucleotides agree with TRBD1. CDR1 and CDR2 (germline): SNHLY, FYNNEI. The CDR3 runs to 15 residues. Trimming removed 3 bases from V and 4 bases from J; junction bases left unmatched: 5. The full variable domain, with the rest looked up from reference TRBV2 and TRBJ1-2, is EPEVTQTPSHQVTQMGQEVILRCVPISNHLYFYWYRQILGQKVEFLVSFYNNEISEKSEIFDDQFSVERPDGSNFTLKIRSTKLEDSAMYFCASSDDRGRRYGYTFGSGTRLTVV.

The chain has TRBV9 and TRBJ1-6; tentative D call: TRBD1 (6 bases). The germline gives CDR1 SGDLS, CDR2 YYNGEE. This CDR3 is built from 15 residues. Between the trimmed V and J ends, which lost 2 bases and 5 bases, there was a span of 11 bases. CDR3 coding DNA: TGTGCCAGCAGCGTCCAACAGGGAAATAATTCACCCCTCCACTTT. It is translated as CASSVQQGNNSPLHF.

This clone is categorized as medium-sized (0.01 to 0.1%). The chain combines TRBV28 with TRBJ2-1; the D gene is possibly TRBD1 (6 bases). The V end was cut by 7 bases, the J end by 8 bases, with 18 bases between. This CDR3 has 14 residues. CDR1 and CDR2 from the germline V gene are MDHEN and SYDVKM. The CDR3 spells CASTPINEGDEQFF. The CDR3 nucleotides read TGTGCCAGCACACCAATAAATGAGGGGGATGAGCAGTTCTTC.

This clone has a handful of counts. V is TRBV13 and J is TRBJ1-1, with D perhaps matching TRBD1 (5 bases). V dropped 4 bases and J dropped 4 bases, with 10 bases sitting between them. This CDR3 region has 13 residues. The germline gives CDR1 PRHDT, CDR2 FYEKMQ (reference sequence). The CDR3 nucleotides are TGTGCCAGCAGCTCCGTCGGGGGCACTGAAGCTTTCTTT. The encoded protein is CASSSVGGTEAFF.

This chain joins TRBV27 and TRBJ2-7; 11 bases align to TRBD2. From germline, CDR1 is MNHEY and CDR2 SMNVEV (reference sequence). V lost 2 bases to trimming and J lost 1 base; unmatched junction nucleotides: 7. This CDR3 region has 17 residues. The CDR3 is CASSLAASGGRSYEQYF. The DNA for the CDR3 is TGTGCCAGCAGTTTAGCGGCTAGCGGGGGGCGGTCCTACGAGCAGTACTTC.

This clone was seen only a few times. The chain couples TRBV14 to TRBJ1-1; D is ambiguous. The CDR3 extends over 13 amino acids. V was clipped by 1 base and J by 3 bases, with 6 bases between them. CDR1 is SGHDN, CDR2 FVKESK, per germline. In nucleotides, the CDR3 is TGTGCCAGCAGCCAAGCGTGGGACACTGAAGCTTTCTTT. This gives the protein CASSQAWDTEAFF. The full variable domain, its missing parts supplied by reference TRBV14 and TRBJ1-1, is EAGVTQFPSHSVIEKGQTVTLRCDPISGHDNLYWYRRVMGKEIKFLLHFVKESKQDESGMPNNRFLAERTGGTYSTLKVQPAELEDSGVYFCASSQAWDTEAFFGQGTRLTVV.

The chain joins TRBV5-1 to TRBJ2-1; D not certain. Looked up from germline, CDR1 is SGHRS and CDR2 is YFSETQ. V gave up 0 bases and J gave up 10 bases, with 11 bases separating them. The CDR3 sequence is 13 residues long. CDR3 residues: CASSLGSPWEQFF. The CDR3 DNA follows: TGCGCCAGCAGCTTGGGGTCTCCATGGGAGCAGTTCTTC.

This clone was seen repeatedly, ten times or more. V gene TRBV29-1 combines with J gene TRBJ2-3; no clear D gene. Trimming stripped 4 bases from V and 6 bases from J, with 14 bases between. Germline CDR1 SQVTM, CDR2 ANQGSEA. There are 13 residues in the CDR3. CDR3 in DNA: TGCAGCGTTGGGTCAGGTGAGCAGGATACGCAGTATTTT. It encodes CSVGSGEQDTQYF.

The chain carries TRBV7-8 and TRBJ2-2; D possibly corresponds to TRBD1 (5 bases). V dropped 1 base and J dropped 3 bases, with 9 bases sitting between them. The CDR3 spans 15 residues. Per the germline V gene, CDR1 is SGHVS and CDR2 is FQNEAQ. Here the CDR3 reads CASSLEAGYTGELFF. CDR3 in DNA: TGTGCCAGCAGCTTAGAAGCAGGGTACACCGGGGAGCTGTTTTTT.

The gene calls are TRBV19 and TRBJ1-2; no clear D gene. CDR3 size: 14 residues. Germline CDR1 reads LNHDA; CDR2 reads SQIVND (reference sequence). Trimming took off 3 bases at V and 8 bases at J, with 16 bases between the two ends. CDR3: CASSIDGGSGGYTF. CDR3 coding DNA: TGTGCCAGTAGTATTGACGGAGGTTCTGGGGGCTACACCTTC.

This clone has more than one count but fewer than ten. Other nucleotide sequences in the sample specify the same CDR3. The chain combines TRBV30 with TRBJ1-1; unclear D gene. The germline V and J ends were trimmed by 3 bases and 0 bases, with 2 bases remaining between them. The CDR3 sequence is 11 residues long. Germline CDR1 and CDR2: GTSNPN and SVGIG (reference sequence). This CDR3 is CAWSLNTEAFF. The DNA for the CDR3 is TGTGCCTGGAGCCTGAACACTGAAGCTTTCTTT. Supplemented by reference TRBV30 and TRBJ1-1, the full variable domain reads SQTIHQWPATLVQPVGSPLSLECTVEGTSNPNLYWYRQAAGRGLQLLFYSVGIGQISSEVPQNLSASRPQDRQFILSSKKLLLSDSGFYLCAWSLNTEAFFGQGTRLTVV.